This is a list of T cell receptor beta chains from one sample in a study of blood T cells in healthy people across ages. Each CDR3 protein is one row after TCRdb ran MiXCR on the 5' RACE reads. The profile shows 650,000 to 900,000 distinct CDR3 sequences, roughly 60% of them singletons. The sequenced material came from blood. The origin of the receptors is a man aged 30-40 years in good health. The CDR3 runs from the conserved cysteine through the conserved F or W. Fields, in order: J gene, V gene, clone size, CDR3 protein. A clone size is listed for some rows: how often the clone was seen (once, few, many), or a class if it is expanded.

>TRBJ1-5|TRBV30|-
CAWRAGDNQPQHF
>TRBJ2-1|TRBV4-3|few
CASSQDWPSSYNEQFF
>TRBJ2-7|TRBV6-2/TRBV6-3|-
CASSDGGASYEQYF
>TRBJ2-1|TRBV11-1|-
CASSFLRSVGGDEQFF
>TRBJ1-1|TRBV6-1|once
CASARGNTEAFF
>TRBJ2-2|TRBV12-3/TRBV12-4|-
CASSLGDLGELFF
>TRBJ2-1|TRBV7-2|-
CASSTAGTRGPNEQFF
>TRBJ2-1|TRBV14|-
CASSQDQGRFF
>TRBJ1-2|TRBV7-2|-
CASSPSRTASFNCGYTF
>TRBJ2-2|TRBV2|-
CASREDTGELFF
>TRBJ2-3|TRBV28|once
CASPPRGEVTDTQYF
>TRBJ2-3|TRBV15|few
CATSGSTSGGSTDTQYF
>TRBJ2-7|TRBV7-2|-
CASSARTGVSYEQYF
>TRBJ2-3|TRBV18|-
CASSSDGLVDTQYF
>TRBJ1-2|TRBV10-3|-
CAISWARSANYGYTF
>TRBJ1-1|TRBV15|many
CATSRDLNGNEAFF
>TRBJ1-5|TRBV6-2/TRBV6-3|-
CASRPQGLGNRPQHF
>TRBJ2-5|TRBV7-2|few
CASSRRAQETQYF
>TRBJ2-3|TRBV20-1|-
CSARDRAGGASTDTQYF
>TRBJ2-2|TRBV2|-
CASRRQLMNTGELFF
>TRBJ2-3|TRBV20-1|-
CSAKTGTSTDTQYF
>TRBJ2-7|TRBV7-9|few
CASSRVVYEQYF
>TRBJ2-7|TRBV20-1|-
CSAKALAGESYEQYF
>TRBJ1-4|TRBV4-2|-
CASSQVSAREDEKLFF
>TRBJ2-3|TRBV10-3|-
CAISSGAGHTDTQYF
>TRBJ2-3|TRBV7-9|-
CASSLVGQGATDTQYF
>TRBJ2-1|TRBV29-1|few
CSVERGDEQFF
>TRBJ2-1|TRBV12-3/TRBV12-4|-
CASSLQTGNEQFF
>TRBJ2-1|TRBV20-1|-
CSARALDGSGLAGPKEQFF
>TRBJ1-4|TRBV7-8|-
CASSWRESEKLFF
>TRBJ2-6|TRBV5-6|-
CASSPISVAPLSGANVLTF
>TRBJ2-3|TRBV27|-
CASSLFTGSDTQYF
>TRBJ2-7|TRBV3-1|few
CASSQDLTETLSEQYF
>TRBJ1-1|TRBV6-5|-
CASTPTGSSNTEAFF
>TRBJ2-4|TRBV29-1|-
CSVAGSTVNGSIQYF
>TRBJ2-7|TRBV4-2|-
CASSQDSAPHEQYF
>TRBJ2-1|TRBV15|-
CATSRDRVTGENEQFF
>TRBJ2-3|TRBV10-3|few
CAISGRGGNTDTQYF
>TRBJ2-5|TRBV3-1|many
CASSPGLAEQETQYF
>TRBJ2-1|TRBV14|few
CASSQWTGRSTGNEQFF
>TRBJ2-5|TRBV29-1|-
CSVVLGLGSQETQYF
>TRBJ2-7|TRBV5-1|-
CASSLVVGWQYF
>TRBJ1-1|TRBV7-2|-
CASSPQGGEAFF
>TRBJ1-1|TRBV14|-
CANSQGPLGRMNTEAFF
>TRBJ1-5|TRBV6-6|once
CASSYRGSSPYQPQHF
>TRBJ2-3|TRBV29-1|-
CSVGGGATTDTQYF
>TRBJ2-1|TRBV5-1|-
CASSLGGFFPLFYNEQFF
>TRBJ2-5|TRBV27|few
CASSLTPWETQYF
>TRBJ1-5|TRBV6-4|-
CASSDSPGGWDSNQPQHF
>TRBJ2-4|TRBV6-5|once
CASSYDRDYKQYF
>-|TRBV7-3|-
CASSIDRAGTQYF
>TRBJ2-3|TRBV18|-
CASSPYEGTDTQYF
>TRBJ2-1|TRBV12-3/TRBV12-4|few
CASRPGLAMDEQFF